These 20 T cell receptor beta chains share one sample of origin, sequenced in a study of identical twins. TCRdb passed the 5' RACE reads through MiXCR, listing each CDR3 protein once. There are around 550,000 distinct CDR3 sequences in the sample; 12% to 15% occur only once, and roughly 0.44% lies in the top ten. The same sample was also used in a study of yellow fever vaccine responses in identical twins.

The sample comprised CD4+ T cells sorted from blood. All receptors come from a woman under 30 in good health.

The chain joins TRBV12-3 or TRBV12-4 to TRBJ2-2, with 10 bases identical to TRBD1. V lost 3 bases and J lost 0; bases outside the gene matches: 1. This CDR3 comprises 16 residues. This chain's CDR3 is CASSFGTGANTGELFF. In DNA form, the CDR3 reads TGTGCCAGCAGTTTCGGGACAGGGGCGAACACCGGGGAGCTGTTTTTT.

The gene calls are TRBV2 and TRBJ1-6; TRBD1 might be the D (6 bases). This CDR3 has 14 amino acids. V lost 2 bases, J lost 10 bases, and 12 bases lay in between. From germline, CDR1 is SNHLY and CDR2 FYNNEI. The CDR3 coding sequence is TGTGCCAGCAGTGAACAGGGGTTCCCCTCACCCCTCCACTTT. As protein: CASSEQGFPSPLHF. Full variable domain (rest looked up from reference TRBV2 and TRBJ1-6): EPEVTQTPSHQVTQMGQEVILRCVPISNHLYFYWYRQILGQKVEFLVSFYNNEISEKSEIFDDQFSVERPDGSNFTLKIRSTKLEDSAMYFCASSEQGFPSPLHFGNGTRLTVT.

This clonotype was seen only once. The chain is built from TRBV19 and TRBJ1-2, with unresolved D. The CDR3 is made up of 15 amino acids. With 1 base removed from V and 5 bases from J, the gap between germline ends came to 14 bases. Germline V gene lookup returns CDR1 LNHDA and CDR2 SQIVND (reference sequence). The DNA of the CDR3 is TGTGCCAGTAGTATAGTTACAGCAAACCTTTATGGCTACACCTTC. Protein: CASSIVTANLYGYTF.

The CDR3: CASSESKGQGTGELFF. CDR3 in DNA: TGCGCCAGCAGTGAGTCGAAGGGACAGGGTACCGGGGAGCTGTTTTTT. The chain has TRBV10-1 and TRBJ2-2; TRBD1 matches 9 bases. Germline lookup yields CDR1 WNHNN and CDR2 SYGVQD (reference sequence). This CDR3 spans 16 amino acids. The J segment lost 5 bases and the V segment lost 0 bases, leaving 4 bases of the junction unmatched.

This chain links TRBV12-3 or TRBV12-4 with TRBJ2-5; D uncertain. V gave up 7 bases and J gave up 2 bases, with 8 bases separating them. The CDR3 runs 12 residues. The CDR3 DNA reads as TGTGCCAGCACCACATCACAAGAGACCCAGTACTTC. Residues: CASTTSQETQYF.

The V gene is TRBV29-1, the J gene TRBJ2-3; the D gene is possibly TRBD2 (5 bases). The CDR3 contains 11 residues. The germline V and J ends were trimmed by 7 bases and 0 bases, with 5 bases remaining between them. The germline V gene encodes CDR1 SQVTM and CDR2 ANQGSEA. The CDR3 here is CSGTSTDTQYF. In nucleotides, the CDR3 is TGCAGCGGGACTAGCACAGATACGCAGTATTTT.

The chain has TRBV5-6 and TRBJ2-7; 9 bases map to TRBD2. This CDR3 has 14 residues. CDR1 SGHDT and CDR2 YYEEEE come from the germline V gene. V was pared by 0 bases and J by 3 bases, with 1 base of the junction left unmatched. CDR3 in DNA: TGTGCCAGCAGCTTGGTAGCGGGAGTCTACGAGCAGTACTTC. This codes for CASSLVAGVYEQYF.

The rearrangement links TRBV29-1 to TRBJ2-1; 7 bases match TRBD2. CDR3 size: 13 residues. Germline CDR1 is SQVTM and CDR2 is ANQGSEA. Trimming took 6 bases from V and 9 from J; bases not matched to a gene: 11. CDR3 nucleotides: TGCAGCGTAGCTAGCGGCCTTCATGTTGAGCAGTTCTTC. Its translation: CSVASGLHVEQFF.

Only a few counts were recorded for this clonotype. The chain couples TRBV2 to TRBJ2-3; D remains unclear. V lost 3 bases and J lost 6, with 10 bases in between. The CDR3 length is 13 residues. Per germline, CDR1 SNHLY and CDR2 FYNNEI. CDR3 region: CASSDFESDTQYF. The DNA for the CDR3 is TGTGCCAGCAGTGACTTCGAGTCGGATACGCAGTATTTT.

J is TRBJ2-4 and V is TRBV28, with 9 bases that match TRBD1. The ends lost 2 bases at V and 0 bases at J; junction bases unmatched: 11. The CDR3 loop spans 19 amino acids. Germline CDR1 MDHEN, CDR2 SYDVKM. CDR3 region: CASSLGVGQGAQAKNIQYF. The CDR3 nucleotides are TGTGCCAGCAGTTTAGGTGTGGGACAGGGCGCCCAAGCCAAAAACATTCAGTACTTC. Full variable domain (outside the CDR3, taken from reference TRBV28 and TRBJ2-4): DVKVTQSSRYLVKRTGEKVFLECVQDMDHENMFWYRQDPGLGLRLIYFSYDVKMKEKGDIPEGYSVSREKKERFSLILESASTNQTSMYLCASSLGVGQGAQAKNIQYFGAGTRLSVL.

This clonotype appeared a few times. This chain links TRBV10-1 with TRBJ2-4, with D hard to call. CDR1 and CDR2 from the germline V gene are WNHNN and SYGVQD (reference sequence). Trimming pared 6 bases from V and 1 base from J, leaving 10 bases between. This CDR3 spans 14 amino acids. In DNA form, the CDR3 reads TGCGCCAGCAGCACGCCCGGGGCCAAAAACATTCAGTACTTC. Its translation: CASSTPGAKNIQYF.

This clonotype showed up just a few times. V usage is TRBV6-1 and J usage is TRBJ1-1, with D tentatively TRBD1 (6 bases). The CDR3 loop spans 16 amino acids. Germline V gene lookup returns CDR1 MNHNS and CDR2 SASEGT. Deletions cut 6 bases from V and 5 bases from J, with 22 bases between. This CDR3 is CASSKNQGSGGTEAFF. CDR3 bases: TGTGCCAGCAGCAAGAACCAGGGGAGCGGTGGAACTGAAGCTTTCTTT.

This clonotype came up a few times. V usage is TRBV27 and J usage is TRBJ2-4; D is ambiguous. CDR1 MNHEY and CDR2 SMNVEV come from the germline V gene (reference sequence). This CDR3 comprises 17 residues. V lost 6 bases, J lost 0 bases, and 18 bases lay in between. CDR3 residues: CASSPSQVLLAKNIQYF. DNA of the CDR3: TGTGCCAGCAGCCCCTCCCAAGTGCTTCTAGCCAAAAACATTCAGTACTTC.

This clonotype was counted only a few times. V usage is TRBV12-3 or TRBV12-4 and J usage is TRBJ1-1, with D unclear. The CDR3 is made up of 14 amino acids. The ends were cut back, 6 bases at V and 5 bases at J, with 16 bases in the middle. The CDR3 sequence is CASSPVMQRTEAFF. Written as DNA, the CDR3 is TGTGCCAGCAGCCCCGTCATGCAGAGGACTGAAGCTTTCTTT.

The sample holds a few counts of this clonotype. The V and J genes are TRBV5-1 and TRBJ2-4; D is unclear. The CDR3 loop spans 11 amino acids. Germline loops: CDR1 SGHRS, CDR2 YFSETQ. Trimming left V 0 bases short and J 9 bases short, with 4 bases between. The CDR3 spells CASSLEGIQYF. CDR3 coding DNA: TGCGCCAGCAGCTTGGAGGGCATTCAGTACTTC. The whole variable domain, filled in from reference TRBV5-1 and TRBJ2-4, reads KAGVTQTPRYLIKTRGQQVTLSCSPISGHRSVSWYQQTPGQGLQFLFEYFSETQRNKGNFPGRFSGRQFSNSRSEMNVSTLELGDSALYLCASSLEGIQYFGAGTRLSVL.

CDR3: CATSTDSPSYNEQFF. The CDR3, as DNA: TGTGCCACCAGTACAGACAGTCCGTCCTACAATGAGCAGTTCTTC. V gene TRBV24-1 combines with J gene TRBJ2-1; D possibly corresponds to TRBD1 (5 bases). The germline V gene has CDR1 KGHDR and CDR2 SFDVKD. Trimming took off 6 bases at V and 1 base at J, with 12 bases between the two ends. The CDR3 contains 15 residues.

This clonotype was seen only a few times. The chain couples TRBV11-2 to TRBJ1-6; D might be TRBD1 (5 bases). The CDR3 has 15 residues. Germline loops: CDR1 SGHAT, CDR2 FQNNGV. V lost 8 bases to trimming and J lost 6 bases, with 17 bases between them. CDR3 region: CASRHEWGRNSPLHF. CDR3 coding DNA: TGTGCCAGCCGACACGAGTGGGGCCGTAATTCACCCCTCCACTTT. Filled out from reference TRBV11-2 and TRBJ1-6, the complete variable domain reads EAGVAQSPRYKIIEKRQSVAFWCNPISGHATLYWYQQILGQGPKLLIQFQNNGVVDDSQLPKDRFSAERLKGVDSTLKIQPAKLEDSAVYLCASRHEWGRNSPLHFGNGTRLTVT.

This chain links TRBV2 with TRBJ2-7, with 7 bases fitting TRBD1. The V gene's germline CDR1 is SNHLY and CDR2 FYNNEI. V was clipped by 5 bases and J by 2 bases; unmatched bases: 9. The CDR3 runs to 15 residues. In nucleotides, the CDR3 is TGTGCCAGCAGTAGTCCCAGGGGGATGACCTACGAGCAGTACTTC. Its protein is CASSSPRGMTYEQYF.

This chain uses TRBV20-1 with TRBJ2-1, with TRBD2 identical over 10 bases. The CDR3 runs to 15 residues. J was trimmed by 9 bases and V by 3 bases; bases with no gene match: 11. Germline values: CDR1 DFQATT, CDR2 SNEGSKA (reference sequence). CDR3 protein: CSASFLSGGAGEQFF. The CDR3 coding sequence is TGCAGTGCTAGTTTTCTCAGCGGGGGGGCTGGTGAGCAGTTCTTC.

A few counts support this clonotype. The chain combines TRBV12-3 or TRBV12-4 with TRBJ2-3; D is possibly TRBD1 or TRBD2 (6 bases each). V was trimmed by 3 bases and J by 2 bases, leaving 15 bases between them. The CDR3 has 16 amino acids. CDR3 nucleotide sequence: TGTGCCAGCAGTTTCGGTGGGGGGCATGCCACAGATACGCAGTATTTT. This gives the protein CASSFGGGHATDTQYF.